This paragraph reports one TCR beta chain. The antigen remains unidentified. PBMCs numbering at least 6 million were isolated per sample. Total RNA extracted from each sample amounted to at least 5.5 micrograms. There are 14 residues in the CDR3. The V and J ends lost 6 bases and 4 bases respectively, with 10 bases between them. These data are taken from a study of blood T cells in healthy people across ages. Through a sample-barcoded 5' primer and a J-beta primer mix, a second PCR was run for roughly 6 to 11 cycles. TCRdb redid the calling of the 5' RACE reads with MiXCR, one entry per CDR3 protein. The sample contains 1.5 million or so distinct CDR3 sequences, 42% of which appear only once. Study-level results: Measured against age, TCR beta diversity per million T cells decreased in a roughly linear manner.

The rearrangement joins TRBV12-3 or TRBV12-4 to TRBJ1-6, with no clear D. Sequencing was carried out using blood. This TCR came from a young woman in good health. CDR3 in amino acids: CASRRGDYNSPLHF. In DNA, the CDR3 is TGTGCCAGCAGACGCGGGGATTATAATTCACCCCTCCACTTT.